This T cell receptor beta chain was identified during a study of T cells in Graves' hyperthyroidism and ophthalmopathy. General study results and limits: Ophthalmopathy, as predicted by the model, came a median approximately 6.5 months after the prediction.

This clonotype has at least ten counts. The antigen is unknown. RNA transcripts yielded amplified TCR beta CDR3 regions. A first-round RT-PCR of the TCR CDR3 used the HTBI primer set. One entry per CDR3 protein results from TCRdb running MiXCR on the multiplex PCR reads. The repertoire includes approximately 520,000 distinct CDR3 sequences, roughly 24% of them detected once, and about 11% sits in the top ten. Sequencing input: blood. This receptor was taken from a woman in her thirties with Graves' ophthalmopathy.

CDR3 DNA sequence: TGTGCCAGCAGTTACGACTATCAGAACACCGGGGAGCTGTTTTTT. This codes for CASSYDYQNTGELFF. The chain has TRBV6-5 and TRBJ2-2, with D perhaps TRBD2 (5 bases). Germline values: CDR1 MNHEY, CDR2 SVGAGI. With 2 bases removed from V and 1 base from J, the gap between germline ends came to 8 bases. There are 15 residues in the CDR3.